Listed here are 22 T cell receptor beta chains from one sample, sequenced in a study of post-analysis software for immune sequencing data. Study conclusions and caveats: With TRBV5-6, TRBV5-1 and TRBV20-1 included, about five TRBV segments were more frequent in patients than in controls.

Each TCR beta cDNA library carried unique molecular identifiers. TCRdb called the PCR reads again in MiXCR, with one record for every CDR3 protein. The sample lists about 760,000 distinct CDR3 sequences, 25% to 30% occurring once. Their antigens are not known. The source material was blood. These TCRs come from a girl aged 10 to 17 with multiple sclerosis.

V and J are TRBV12-3 or TRBV12-4 and TRBJ2-3, with D tentatively TRBD2 (5 bases). The length of the CDR3 is 16 residues. The V and J ends lost 4 bases and 6 bases respectively, with 20 bases between them. CDR3 nucleotides: TGTGCCAGCAGTTCCCGAAAGAGAGGGCCCACCGATACGCAGTATTTT. Translating gives CASSSRKRGPTDTQYF.

The genes are TRBV30 and TRBJ1-1, with D possibly TRBD1 on 5 matching bases. Germline V gene sequence: CDR1 GTSNPN, CDR2 SVGIG (reference sequence). This CDR3 contains 16 residues. Trimming took 1 base from V and 5 from J, leaving 20 bases between them. The CDR3 DNA reads TGTGCCTGGAGTGGCGAGGGCGCAGGATGGGGGACTGAAGCTTTCTTT. It encodes CAWSGEGAGWGTEAFF.

The V call is TRBV10-3, the J call TRBJ1-2; D perhaps matches TRBD1 (6 bases). Trimming removed 6 bases at V and 2 bases at J, with 19 bases between. The CDR3 length is 16 residues. The germline gives CDR1 ENHRY, CDR2 SYGVKD. In DNA, the CDR3 is TGTGCCATCAGCTTGAAATGGACAGCTTCGAACTATGGCTACACCTTC. Translation gives CAISLKWTASNYGYTF.

The V and J genes are TRBV3-1 and TRBJ2-7, with a weak D call TRBD2 (6 bases). CDR1 is LGHDT, CDR2 YNNKEL, per germline (reference sequence). V was clipped by 0 bases and J by 6 bases, with 15 bases between them. The CDR3 totals 15 residues. As DNA, the CDR3 is TGTGCCAGCAGCCAAGAACTCGCGGGACGCTCCGAGCAGTACTTC. Translation: CASSQELAGRSEQYF.

J is TRBJ2-7 and V is TRBV9, with D perhaps given as TRBD1 or TRBD2 (5 bases each). From germline, CDR1 is SGDLS and CDR2 YYNGEE. The V end lost 3 bases, the J end lost 0 bases, and 13 bases lay between the germline ends. CDR3 size: 15 residues. CDR3 sequence: CASSARDGPSYEQYF. CDR3 sequence (DNA): TGTGCCAGCAGCGCTCGGGACGGCCCCTCCTACGAGCAGTACTTC.

The sample holds a few counts of this clonotype. This chain joins TRBV7-2 and TRBJ2-1; tentatively, D is TRBD2 (5 bases). Germline CDR1 is SGHTA and CDR2 is FQGNSA. V was clipped by 5 bases and J by 0 bases, with 11 bases between them. The CDR3 covers 15 residues. The CDR3 DNA follows: TGTGCCAGCAGCGCTCTAGCAAACTCCTACAATGAGCAGTTCTTC. The encoded protein is CASSALANSYNEQFF.

The J gene is TRBJ1-5, the V gene TRBV6-4; TRBD1 is a possible D gene (5 bases). The CDR3 contains 14 residues. Germline loops: CDR1 MRHNA, CDR2 SNTAGT. Trimming shortened V by 3 bases and J by 7 bases, and 13 bases separated the two germline ends. CDR3 protein: CASSERGAGQPQHF. CDR3 nucleotides: TGTGCCAGCAGTGAACGGGGCGCAGGGCAGCCCCAGCATTTT.

This clonotype was observed at least ten times. This rearrangement joins TRBV4-3 to TRBJ2-1; 10 nucleotides align to TRBD2. Germline CDR1 and CDR2: LGHNA and YSLEER. The CDR3 consists of 15 residues. Trimming removed 4 bases from V and 3 bases from J; junction bases left unmatched: 3. CDR3 region: CASSPRTSGYNEQFF. The CDR3 region has the DNA TGCGCCAGCAGCCCGCGGACTAGCGGCTACAATGAGCAGTTCTTC.

This clonotype appeared a few times. The chain couples TRBV7-9 to TRBJ2-7; D might be TRBD1 (5 bases). The CDR3 has 12 amino acids. Per the germline V gene, CDR1 is SEHNR and CDR2 is FQNEAQ (reference sequence). V was clipped by 8 bases and J by 3 bases, with 11 bases between them. This CDR3 reads CASSMTVYEQYF. In DNA, the CDR3 is TGTGCCAGCTCGATGACAGTCTACGAGCAGTACTTC.

In its sample, this clonotype was seen a few times. The chain is built from TRBV5-1 and TRBJ2-1; TRBD2 matches at 10 bases. V trimming: 2 bases; J trimming: 4 bases; junction bases outside the gene matches: 6. The germline gives CDR1 SGHRS, CDR2 YFSETQ. The CDR3 runs 16 residues. The DNA for the CDR3 is TGCGCCAGCAGCTTAAGCGGGAGGGCGGGATACAATGAGCAGTTCTTC. It translates to CASSLSGRAGYNEQFF.

There are a few counts of this clonotype. This chain uses TRBV6-2 or TRBV6-3 with TRBJ2-1; TRBD2 agrees at 12 bases. V shed 6 bases, J shed 3 bases, and the junction held 6 bases outside the gene matches. This CDR3 has 16 residues. Germline V gene data show CDR1 as MNHEY and CDR2 as SVGEGT. This CDR3 is CASSRILAGGYNEQFF. CDR3 DNA: TGTGCCAGCAGCCGCATACTAGCGGGAGGCTACAATGAGCAGTTCTTC.

This clonotype was counted only a few times. This rearrangement joins TRBV4-2 to TRBJ2-3; 11 bases match TRBD1. The CDR3 is 15 amino acids. Losses at the gene ends were 1 base for V and 4 bases for J; bases not matched to a gene: 1. The germline V gene has CDR1 LGHNA and CDR2 YNFKEQ. The CDR3 here is CASSQAGQGADTQYF. Written as DNA, the CDR3 is TGTGCCAGCAGCCAAGCGGGACAGGGGGCAGATACGCAGTATTTT.

The V gene is TRBV5-1, the J gene TRBJ1-1, with D possibly TRBD1 on 5 matching bases. This CDR3 is 17 amino acids long. Per the germline V gene, CDR1 is SGHRS and CDR2 is YFSETQ. Deletions cut 5 bases from V and 0 bases from J, with 20 bases between. Written as DNA, the CDR3 is TGCGCCAGCAGTTCTAAGCCGGGGGATCACATGAACACTGAAGCTTTCTTT. It yields the protein CASSSKPGDHMNTEAFF.

This chain links TRBV7-8 with TRBJ2-4; D is unresolved. The CDR3 consists of 16 residues. Trimming pared 5 bases from V and 4 bases from J, leaving 18 bases between. CDR1 and CDR2 from the germline V gene are SGHVS and FQNEAQ. CDR3 residues: CASSERLKQKKNIQYF. The CDR3 DNA follows: TGTGCCAGCAGCGAACGCTTAAAACAAAAAAAAAACATTCAGTACTTC.

In regard to this clonotype: A read error may explain this, as a much larger clone is one base away. V is TRBV5-1 and J is TRBJ2-1; the match to TRBD2 covers 7 bases. The CDR3 has 11 amino acids. Germline CDR1 reads SGHRS; CDR2 reads YFSETQ. The CDR3 reads CASGAGNGQFF. The CDR3 DNA sequence: TGCGCCAGCGGAGCGGGGAATGGGCAGTTCTTC.

The V gene is TRBV7-2, the J gene TRBJ1-6; tentatively, D is TRBD1 (5 bases). Germline lookup yields CDR1 SGHTA and CDR2 FQGNSA. Trimming pared 1 base from V and 10 bases from J, leaving 14 bases between. The CDR3 covers 15 residues. CDR3 region: CASSLGWGDGSPLHF. CDR3 sequence (DNA): TGTGCCAGCAGCTTAGGGTGGGGGGACGGATCACCCCTCCACTTT.

The CDR3 sequence: CASSIDRGNYEQYF. CDR3 nucleotides: TGTGCCAGCTCAATAGACAGGGGGAACTACGAGCAGTACTTC. The rearrangement uses TRBV18 and TRBJ2-7; 9 nucleotides line up with TRBD1. Germline trimming cut 5 bases from V and 3 bases from J; bases unmatched to any gene: 5. Germline CDR1 KGHSH, CDR2 LQKENI. There are 14 residues in the CDR3.

CDR3 residues: CASSLTGFQPQHF. CDR3 sequence (DNA): TGTGCCAGCAGTTTAACAGGGTTTCAGCCCCAGCATTTT. V is TRBV28 and J is TRBJ1-5, with a weak D call TRBD1 (6 bases). Germline V gene sequence: CDR1 MDHEN, CDR2 SYDVKM. The CDR3 loop spans 13 amino acids. Trimming left V 2 bases short and J 6 bases short, with 8 bases between.

The V call is TRBV7-2, the J call TRBJ2-1; D not certain. This CDR3 comprises 15 residues. Trimming removed 8 bases from V and 4 bases from J, with 18 bases in between. Germline lookup yields CDR1 SGHTA and CDR2 FQGNSA. Here the CDR3 reads CASAPVNGPYNEQFF. The CDR3 nucleotides read TGTGCCAGCGCCCCGGTTAACGGGCCTTACAATGAGCAGTTCTTC.

This clonotype was picked up one time. The V gene is TRBV29-1, the J gene TRBJ1-2, with D possibly matching TRBD1 (6 bases). V shed 6 bases and J shed 7 bases, with 12 bases lying between them. In germline, CDR1 is SQVTM, CDR2 ANQGSEA. The length of the CDR3 is 11 residues. The CDR3 is CSVNTGSGYTF. The CDR3 bases are TGCAGCGTGAACACAGGGAGTGGCTACACCTTC.

Notes on this clonotype: One junction end disagrees with the germline gene, perhaps due to a read error. The chain is built from TRBV18 and TRBJ1-4; D is ambiguous. The germline CDR1 and CDR2 sequences are KGHSH and LQKENI. This CDR3 is 14 amino acids long. CDR3 region: CASSPRGTNEKRFF. The CDR3 nucleotides read TGTGCCAGCTCACCACGGGGAACTAATGAAAAACGGTTTTTT.

The chain couples TRBV20-1 to TRBJ1-5; D unclear. The CDR3 loop spans 14 amino acids. V was clipped by 3 bases and J by 7 bases, with 16 bases between them. Germline-derived CDR1 and CDR2 are DFQATT and SNEGSKA (reference sequence). The CDR3 loop reads CSARYIGVSQPQHF. The CDR3 DNA is TGCAGTGCTAGGTATATCGGGGTATCACAGCCCCAGCATTTT.